The present T cell receptor beta chain was sequenced within a study of T cell responses to AZD1222 COVID-19 vaccine. Turning to the study itself: Researchers grouped second doses given at about 4 or about 12 weeks into one pool. Study-level findings and limits: Once two AZD1222 doses were given, Spike-specific TCR breadth and depth went up. Donors were chiefly white British, with a greater number of females, and clonal diversity was perhaps underestimated. None of the repertoires were sampled until the peak T cell response had passed.

Concerning this clone: The antigen is not known.

This CDR3 is 14 amino acids long. CDR1 MNHEY and CDR2 SVGAGI come from the germline V gene. V was pared by 10 bases and J by 6 bases, with 19 bases between. Assay used: immunoSEQ multiplex PCR; TCRdb lists only in-frame clones, some missing. The sample has 60,000 to 75,000 clones; approximately 85% are singletons. The sample in question was peripheral blood, obtained on day 0 of AZD1222 vaccination. The gene calls are TRBV6-5 and TRBJ2-1, with D perhaps matching TRBD2 (5 bases). This sequence originates from an adult in good health. Here the CDR3 reads CATQKEGLINEQFF. Here the CDR3 DNA reads TGTGCCACACAAAAGGAAGGACTGATCAATGAGCAGTTCTTC.